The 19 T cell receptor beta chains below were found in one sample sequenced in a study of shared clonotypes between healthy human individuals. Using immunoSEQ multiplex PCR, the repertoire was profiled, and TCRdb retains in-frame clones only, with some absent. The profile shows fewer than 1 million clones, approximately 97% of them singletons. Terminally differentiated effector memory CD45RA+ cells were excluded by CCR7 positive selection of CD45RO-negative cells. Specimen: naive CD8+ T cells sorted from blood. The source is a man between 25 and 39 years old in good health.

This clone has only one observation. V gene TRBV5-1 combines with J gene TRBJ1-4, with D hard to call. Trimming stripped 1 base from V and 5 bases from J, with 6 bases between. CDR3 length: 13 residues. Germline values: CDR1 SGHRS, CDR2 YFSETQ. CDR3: CASSLRRNEKLFF. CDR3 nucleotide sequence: TGCGCCAGCAGCTTGAGAAGGAATGAAAAACTGTTTTTT.

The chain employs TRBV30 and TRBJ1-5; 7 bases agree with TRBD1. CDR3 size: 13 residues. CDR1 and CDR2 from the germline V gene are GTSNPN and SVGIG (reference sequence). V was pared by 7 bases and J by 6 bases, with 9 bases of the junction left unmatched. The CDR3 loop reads CASRTGRGQPQHF. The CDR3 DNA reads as TGTGCCTCCAGGACAGGTCGGGGTCAGCCCCAGCATTTT.

CDR3 protein: CATQDRANYEQYF. The CDR3 DNA sequence: TGTGCCACCCAGGACAGGGCGAATTACGAGCAGTACTTC. The V gene is TRBV10-3, the J gene TRBJ2-7; 8 bases agree with TRBD1. The germline V gene encodes CDR1 ENHRY and CDR2 SYGVKD. Losses at the gene ends were 10 bases for V and 4 bases for J; bases not matched to a gene: 9. The length of the CDR3 is 13 residues.

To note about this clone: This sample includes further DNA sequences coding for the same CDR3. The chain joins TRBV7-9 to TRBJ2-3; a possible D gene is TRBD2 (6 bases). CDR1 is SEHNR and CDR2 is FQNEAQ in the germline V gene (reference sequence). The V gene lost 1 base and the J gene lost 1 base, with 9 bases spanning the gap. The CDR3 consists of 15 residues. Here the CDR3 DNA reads TGTGCCAGCAGCTTAGTTGTAGCGGGCACAGATACGCAGTATTTT. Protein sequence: CASSLVVAGTDTQYF. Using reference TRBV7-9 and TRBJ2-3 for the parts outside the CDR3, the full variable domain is DTGVSQNPRHKITKRGQNVTFRCDPISEHNRLYWYRQTLGQGPEFLTYFQNEAQLEKSRLLSDRFSAERPKGSFSTLEIQRTEQGDSAMYLCASSLVVAGTDTQYFGPGTRLTVL.

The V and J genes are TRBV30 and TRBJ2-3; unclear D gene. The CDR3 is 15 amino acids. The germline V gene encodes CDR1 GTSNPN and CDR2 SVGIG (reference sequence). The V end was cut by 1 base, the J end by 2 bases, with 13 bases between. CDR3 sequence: CAWSGGRGPTDTQYF. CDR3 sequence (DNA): TGTGCCTGGAGTGGCGGACGAGGACCCACAGATACGCAGTATTTT.

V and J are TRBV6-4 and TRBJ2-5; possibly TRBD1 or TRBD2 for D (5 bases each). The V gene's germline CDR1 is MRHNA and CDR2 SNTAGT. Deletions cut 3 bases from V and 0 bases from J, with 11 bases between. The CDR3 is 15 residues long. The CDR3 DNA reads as TGTGCCAGCAGTGAGGGAGTGGGGCACCAAGAGACCCAGTACTTC. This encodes CASSEGVGHQETQYF.

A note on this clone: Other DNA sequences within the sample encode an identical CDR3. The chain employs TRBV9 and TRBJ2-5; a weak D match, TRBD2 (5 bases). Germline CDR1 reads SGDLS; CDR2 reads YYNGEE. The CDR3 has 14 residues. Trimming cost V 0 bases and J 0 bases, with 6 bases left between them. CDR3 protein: CASSVAGNQETQYF. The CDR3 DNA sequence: TGTGCCAGCAGCGTAGCGGGGAACCAAGAGACCCAGTACTTC.

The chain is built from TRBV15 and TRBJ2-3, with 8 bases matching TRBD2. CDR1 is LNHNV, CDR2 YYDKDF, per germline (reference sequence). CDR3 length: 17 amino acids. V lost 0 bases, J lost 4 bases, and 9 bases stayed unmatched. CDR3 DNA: TGTGCCACCAGCAGAGATCGCGTGCTAGCGGGTGCAGATACGCAGTATTTT. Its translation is CATSRDRVLAGADTQYF.

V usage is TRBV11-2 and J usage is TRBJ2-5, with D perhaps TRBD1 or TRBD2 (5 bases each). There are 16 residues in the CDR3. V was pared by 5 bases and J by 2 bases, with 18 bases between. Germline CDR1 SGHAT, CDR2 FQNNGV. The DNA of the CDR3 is TGTGCCAGCAGCATGACTCCCGGGACCGAACAAGAGACCCAGTACTTC. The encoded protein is CASSMTPGTEQETQYF.

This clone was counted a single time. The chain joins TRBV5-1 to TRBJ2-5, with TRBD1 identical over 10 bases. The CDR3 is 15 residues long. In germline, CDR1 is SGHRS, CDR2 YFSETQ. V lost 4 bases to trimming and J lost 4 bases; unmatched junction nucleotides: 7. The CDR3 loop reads CASSMGDRGIETQYF. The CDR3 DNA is TGCGCCAGCAGCATGGGGGACAGGGGTATAGAGACCCAGTACTTC.

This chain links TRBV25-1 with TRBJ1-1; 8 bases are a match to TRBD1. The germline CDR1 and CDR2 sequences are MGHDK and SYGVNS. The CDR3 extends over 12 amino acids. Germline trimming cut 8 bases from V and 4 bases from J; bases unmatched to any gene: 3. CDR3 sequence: CASGQGGTEAFF. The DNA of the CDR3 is TGTGCCAGCGGACAGGGTGGCACTGAAGCTTTCTTT.

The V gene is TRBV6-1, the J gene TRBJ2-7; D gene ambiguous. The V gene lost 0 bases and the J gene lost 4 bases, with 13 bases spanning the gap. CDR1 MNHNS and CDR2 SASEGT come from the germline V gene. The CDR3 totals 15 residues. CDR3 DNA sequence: TGTGCCAGCAGTGAAGCTAACAGCCTACGTTACGAGCAGTACTTC. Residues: CASSEANSLRYEQYF.

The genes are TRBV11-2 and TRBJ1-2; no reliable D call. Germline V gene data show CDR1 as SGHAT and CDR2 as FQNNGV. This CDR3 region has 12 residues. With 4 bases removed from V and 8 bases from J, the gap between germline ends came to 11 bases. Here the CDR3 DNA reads TGTGCCAGCAGCTCCCCATTCGGGGGCTACACCTTC. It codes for CASSSPFGGYTF.

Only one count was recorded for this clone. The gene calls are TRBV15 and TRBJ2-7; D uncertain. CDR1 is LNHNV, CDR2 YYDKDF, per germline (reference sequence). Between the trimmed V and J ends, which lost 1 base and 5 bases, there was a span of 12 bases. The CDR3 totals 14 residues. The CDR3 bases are TGTGCCACCAGCAGAGTGGGTAGGCAGCACGAGCAGTACTTC. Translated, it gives CATSRVGRQHEQYF.

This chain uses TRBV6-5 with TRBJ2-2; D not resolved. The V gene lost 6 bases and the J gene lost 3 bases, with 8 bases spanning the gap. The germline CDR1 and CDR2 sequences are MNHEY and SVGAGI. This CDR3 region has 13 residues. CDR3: CASSFKHTGELFF. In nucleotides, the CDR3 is TGTGCCAGCAGCTTCAAGCACACCGGGGAGCTGTTTTTT.

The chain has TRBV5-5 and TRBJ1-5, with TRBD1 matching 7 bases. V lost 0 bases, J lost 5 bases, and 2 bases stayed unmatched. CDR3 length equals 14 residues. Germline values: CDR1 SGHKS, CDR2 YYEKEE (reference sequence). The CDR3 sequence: CASSLETGDQPQHF. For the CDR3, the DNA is TGTGCCAGCAGCTTGGAAACAGGGGATCAGCCCCAGCATTTT. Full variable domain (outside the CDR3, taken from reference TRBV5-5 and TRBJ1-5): DAGVTQSPTHLIKTRGQQVTLRCSPISGHKSVSWYQQVLGQGPQFIFQYYEKEERGRGNFPDRFSARQFPNYSSELNVNALLLGDSALYLCASSLETGDQPQHFGDGTRLSIL.

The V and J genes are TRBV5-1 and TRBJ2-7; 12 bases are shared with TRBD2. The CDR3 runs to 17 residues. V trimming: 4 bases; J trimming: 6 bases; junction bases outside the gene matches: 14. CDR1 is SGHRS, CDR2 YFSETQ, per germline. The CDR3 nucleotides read TGCGCCAGCAGCGGTGGGACAGGGGAACTAGCGGGAGGCGAGCAGTACTTC. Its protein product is CASSGGTGELAGGEQYF. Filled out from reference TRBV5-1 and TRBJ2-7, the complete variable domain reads KAGVTQTPRYLIKTRGQQVTLSCSPISGHRSVSWYQQTPGQGLQFLFEYFSETQRNKGNFPGRFSGRQFSNSRSEMNVSTLELGDSALYLCASSGGTGELAGGEQYFGPGTRLTVT.

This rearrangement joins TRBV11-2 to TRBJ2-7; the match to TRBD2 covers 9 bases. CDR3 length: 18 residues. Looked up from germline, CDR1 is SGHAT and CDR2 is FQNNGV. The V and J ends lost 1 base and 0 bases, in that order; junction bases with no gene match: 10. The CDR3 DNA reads TGTGCCAGCAGCTTAGCCCCCCGACTAGCGGCGAGCTCCTACGAGCAGTACTTC. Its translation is CASSLAPRLAASSYEQYF.

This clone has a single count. The CDR3 region has the DNA TGTGCCTGGACCCCGCCCGACGACCTCTATGGCTACACCTTC. Amino acid sequence: CAWTPPDDLYGYTF. The V call is TRBV30, the J call TRBJ1-2; no clear D. Trimming took off 4 bases at V and 4 bases at J, with 16 bases between the two ends. Looked up from germline, CDR1 is GTSNPN and CDR2 is SVGIG (reference sequence). The CDR3 totals 14 residues.